The clone carrying this T cell receptor beta chain showed up just a few times. Time point given: newly diagnosed GD, antithyroid drugs for less than 3 months. Following extraction of RNA from PBMCs, that RNA was used to make the TCR library. This CDR3 has 12 amino acids. V dropped 7 bases and J dropped 5; count of bases not matched to a gene: 2. Germline values: CDR1 SGDLS, CDR2 YYNGEE. This entry is derived from a study of regulatory T cells in long-lasting Graves disease. Both iRepertoire HTBI primers and Arm-PCR of CDR3 regions were used to build the TCR beta libraries. MiXCR, run by TCRdb on the multiplex PCR reads, gives a single entry per CDR3 protein. Counted here are a few hundred thousand distinct CDR3 sequences, around 15% occurring once; the ten biggest clones make up roughly a sixth. In addition, the sample was reused for a study of T cells in Graves' hyperthyroidism and ophthalmopathy. This second report adds: Thyroid ultrasound, orbital computed tomography, clinical symptoms, and serum thyroxine and TRAb underpinned diagnoses.

The clonotype was recovered from a woman aged 45-65 years with Graves disease. This chain uses TRBV9 with TRBJ2-2; 7 nucleotides agree with TRBD2. Sequencing was performed on peripheral blood mononuclear cells (PBMCs), taken at new diagnosis, from a patient treated with antithyroid drugs. The CDR3 region is CASRSGTGELFF. CDR3 bases: TGTGCCAGCCGTAGCGGGACCGGGGAGCTGTTTTTT. The variable domain in full, with the rest retrieved from reference TRBV9 and TRBJ2-2, is DSGVTQTPKHLITATGQRVTLRCSPRSGDLSVYWYQQSLDQGLQFLIQYYNGEERAKGNILERFSAQQFPDLHSELNLSSLELGDSALYFCASRSGTGELFFGEGSRLTVL.